This T cell receptor (beta chain) was retrieved from a study of T cell repertoires in aging, cancer and after chemotherapy. The CDR3 runs to 15 residues. V shed 2 bases, J shed 8 bases, and the junction held 7 bases outside the gene matches. The germline V gene encodes CDR1 GTSNPN and CDR2 SVGIG (reference sequence). TRB rearrangements spanning V, D and J were amplified using mixed TRB-A/B primers. MiXCR, applied by TCRdb to the multiplex PCR reads, yields one record per CDR3 protein. The sample gives about 7,500 distinct CDR3 sequences, 25% to 35% of which show up once; 7.5% to 10% is in the top ten. Peripheral blood genomic DNA, not sorted cells or RNA, was the template.

This chain connects TRBV30 to TRBJ1-4, with 11 nucleotides matching TRBD1. Material: blood. This clonotype originated in a human donor with a blood cancer. This CDR3 reads CAWSFRTGGREKLFF. The CDR3 nucleotides read TGTGCCTGGAGTTTCCGGACAGGGGGCAGAGAAAAACTGTTTTTT.